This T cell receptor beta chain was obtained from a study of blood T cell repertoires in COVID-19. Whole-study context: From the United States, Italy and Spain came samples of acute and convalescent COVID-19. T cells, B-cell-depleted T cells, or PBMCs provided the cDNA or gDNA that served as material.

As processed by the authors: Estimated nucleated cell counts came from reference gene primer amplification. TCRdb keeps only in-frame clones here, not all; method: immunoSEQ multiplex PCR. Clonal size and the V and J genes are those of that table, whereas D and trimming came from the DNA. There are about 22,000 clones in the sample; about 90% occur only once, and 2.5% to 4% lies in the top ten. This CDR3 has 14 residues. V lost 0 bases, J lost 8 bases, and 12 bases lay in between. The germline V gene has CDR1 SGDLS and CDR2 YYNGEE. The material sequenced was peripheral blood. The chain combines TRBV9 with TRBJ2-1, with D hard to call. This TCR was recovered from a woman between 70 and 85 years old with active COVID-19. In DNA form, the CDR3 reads TGTGCCAGCAGCGTAGCCGGGTCGTTCGATGAGCAGTTCTTC. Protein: CASSVAGSFDEQFF.